This T cell receptor beta chain was sequenced in a study of blood T cell repertoires in COVID-19. Assay: immunoSEQ multiplex PCR; the TCRdb copy retains only in-frame clones and omits some. The sample shows 250,000 to 300,000 clones, around nine tenths of them seen only once. Seattle enrolled patients during active infection and tracked them longitudinally. The sample holds one count of this clone. CDR1 SGHDT and CDR2 YYEEEE come from the germline V gene. Trimming took off 0 bases at V and 8 bases at J, with 12 bases between the two ends. The CDR3 loop spans 15 amino acids. V is TRBV5-6 and J is TRBJ1-6; D gene ambiguous. The receptor was derived from a woman aged 25 to 39 with COVID-19, enrolled during active disease. The sequenced sample was peripheral blood. As DNA, the CDR3 is TGTGCCAGCAGCTTGGTTGTCCGGGGATATTCACCCCTCCACTTT. It yields the protein CASSLVVRGYSPLHF. The whole variable domain, remainder taken from reference TRBV5-6 and TRBJ1-6, is DAGVTQSPTHLIKTRGQQVTLRCSPKSGHDTVSWYQQALGQGPQFIFQYYEEEERQRGNFPDRFSGHQFPNYSSELNVNALLLGDSALYLCASSLVVRGYSPLHFGNGTRLTVT.